Presented here are 15 T cell receptor beta chains from one specimen sequenced in a study of T cells in Graves' hyperthyroidism and ophthalmopathy. Amplified TCR beta CDR3 regions derived from RNA transcripts. The study used the HTBI primer set for a first-round RT-PCR of the TCR CDR3. MiXCR was run by TCRdb on the multiplex PCR reads, yielding one entry per CDR3 protein. The repertoire holds 350,000 to 450,000 distinct CDR3 sequences, with 14% as singletons. Specimen: blood. The receptor source for this set is a woman aged 60-70 years with Graves' hyperthyroidism.

The V gene is TRBV25-1, the J gene TRBJ2-3; D is uncertain. The CDR3 totals 16 residues. Per the germline V gene, CDR1 is MGHDK and CDR2 is SYGVNS. The germline V and J ends were trimmed by 0 bases and 4 bases, with 14 bases remaining between them. The CDR3 protein is CASSEYVVGPADTQYF. CDR3 in DNA: TGTGCCAGCAGTGAATACGTCGTCGGGCCCGCAGATACGCAGTATTTT. Complete variable domain (other parts from reference TRBV25-1 and TRBJ2-3): EADIYQTPRYLVIGTGKKITLECSQTMGHDKMYWYQQDPGMELHLIHYSYGVNSTEKGDLSSESTVSRIRTEHFPLTLESARPSHTSQYLCASSEYVVGPADTQYFGPGTRLTVL.

The rearrangement joins TRBV6-2 or TRBV6-3 to TRBJ1-1; the D gene is possibly TRBD1 (5 bases). The CDR3 loop spans 16 amino acids. V was trimmed by 6 bases and J by 4 bases, leaving 21 bases between them. The V gene's germline CDR1 is MNHEY and CDR2 SVGEGT. The CDR3 DNA reads TGTGCCAGCAGGGCAGGACAACCGAGGGCCCTCACTGAAGCTTTCTTT. Its translation is CASRAGQPRALTEAFF.

This clonotype occurred many times. The chain couples TRBV24-1 to TRBJ2-7; TRBD2 matches at 11 bases. There are 16 residues in the CDR3. V was clipped by 2 bases and J by 1 base; unmatched bases: 3. CDR1 is KGHDR, CDR2 SFDVKD, per germline. CDR3 DNA: TGTGCCACCAGTGATTCCCGGACTAGCGGGTCCTACGAGCAGTACTTC. Protein sequence: CATSDSRTSGSYEQYF.

In DNA form, the CDR3 reads TGTGCCAGCAGCCGCGGGACTACCCATTCCTACAATGAGCAGTTCTTC. Amino acid sequence: CASSRGTTHSYNEQFF. V and J are TRBV6-1 and TRBJ2-1, with TRBD2 matching 7 bases. V gave up 6 bases and J gave up 1 base; unmatched junction bases: 9. Germline V lookup: CDR1 MNHNS, CDR2 SASEGT. The CDR3 runs 16 residues.

This clonotype was observed at least ten times. The chain links TRBV7-9 to TRBJ2-1; D is unresolved. Trimming pared 6 bases from V and 0 bases from J, leaving 9 bases between. The V gene's germline CDR1 is SEHNR and CDR2 FQNEAQ (reference sequence). The CDR3 is made up of 14 amino acids. In nucleotides, the CDR3 is TGTGCCAGCAGTGAGCAGAGCTCCTACAATGAGCAGTTCTTC. Amino acid sequence: CASSEQSSYNEQFF.

This chain joins TRBV24-1 and TRBJ2-1, with 9 bases that match TRBD2. After removal of 3 bases from V and 3 bases from J, the junction contained 5 bases not matched to a gene. The V gene's germline CDR1 is KGHDR and CDR2 SFDVKD. The CDR3 totals 16 residues. The CDR3 reads CATSDAREGLYNEQFF. The CDR3 bases are TGTGCCACCAGTGATGCGCGGGAGGGTCTCTACAATGAGCAGTTCTTC.

This clonotype was detected many times. V and J are TRBV9 and TRBJ1-1; TRBD1 aligns across 8 bases. Unmatched junction bases numbered 7, after V lost 4 bases and J lost 5 bases. The CDR3 runs 14 residues. Germline CDR1 and CDR2: SGDLS and YYNGEE. The CDR3 loop is CASSQGAGATEAFF. The CDR3 bases are TGTGCCAGCAGCCAGGGGGCAGGGGCGACTGAAGCTTTCTTT.

This clonotype showed up many times. The chain recombines TRBV7-2 with TRBJ2-2; TRBD1 is a possible D gene (5 bases). Germline assignment: CDR1 SGHTA and CDR2 FQGNSA. The CDR3 consists of 15 residues. With 0 bases removed from V and 6 bases from J, the gap between germline ends came to 11 bases. The CDR3 here is CASSLAAGHPGELFF. The CDR3 DNA reads TGTGCCAGCAGCTTAGCGGCAGGACATCCCGGGGAGCTGTTTTTT.

The CDR3 here is CASSQDHWDGYTF. CDR3 in DNA: TGTGCCAGCAGCCAAGATCATTGGGATGGCTACACCTTC. The chain carries TRBV3-1 and TRBJ1-2; D gene uncertain. Germline assignment: CDR1 LGHDT and CDR2 YNNKEL (reference sequence). This CDR3 contains 13 residues. Trimming took 0 bases from V and 6 from J, leaving 8 bases between them.

This clonotype was picked up many times. The gene calls are TRBV6-2 or TRBV6-3 and TRBJ2-1; 10 bases are a match to TRBD2. After removal of 5 bases from V and 4 bases from J, the junction contained 5 bases not matched to a gene. Germline V gene sequence: CDR1 MNHEY, CDR2 SVGEGT. The CDR3 is 15 residues long. Written as DNA, the CDR3 is TGTGCCAGCAGTCTTAGCGGGAGGCCTTACAATGAGCAGTTCTTC. The encoded protein is CASSLSGRPYNEQFF.

This clonotype was seen many times. V usage is TRBV7-3 and J usage is TRBJ2-1; D is possibly TRBD1 (6 bases). The germline CDR1 and CDR2 sequences are SGHTA and FQGTGA. This CDR3 spans 16 amino acids. V was pared by 5 bases and J by 4 bases, with 18 bases between. For the CDR3, the DNA is TGTGCCAGCAGCCCAAGGACGGGACACCCTTACAATGAGCAGTTCTTC. It specifies CASSPRTGHPYNEQFF.

The chain employs TRBV6-1 and TRBJ1-5; the D gene is possibly TRBD1 (5 bases). CDR3 length: 14 residues. Looked up from germline, CDR1 is MNHNS and CDR2 is SASEGT. Deletions cut 6 bases from V and 1 base from J, with 10 bases between. CDR3 protein: CASRSGLSNQPQHF. Written as DNA, the CDR3 is TGTGCCAGCAGATCAGGGTTGAGCAATCAGCCCCAGCATTTT.

In this sample, this clonotype turned up many times. The chain joins TRBV7-2 to TRBJ2-7; the match to TRBD2 covers 11 bases. Germline V CDR1 and CDR2: SGHTA, FQGNSA. Germline trimming cut 4 bases from V and 2 bases from J; bases unmatched to any gene: 4. This CDR3 has 15 amino acids. CDR3 protein: CASSSTSGDTYEQYF. CDR3 coding DNA: TGTGCCAGCAGCTCGACTAGCGGGGATACCTACGAGCAGTACTTC.

This clonotype was seen at least ten times. This rearrangement joins TRBV20-1 to TRBJ2-3; 8 bases map to TRBD2. V lost 3 bases to trimming and J lost 5 bases; unmatched junction nucleotides: 7. There are 14 residues in the CDR3. Germline CDR1 is DFQATT and CDR2 is SNEGSKA (reference sequence). The CDR3 nucleotides read TGCAGTGCTAGTGAGGGACTAGGGGGAGATACGCAGTATTTT. This gives the protein CSASEGLGGDTQYF.

This clonotype was seen many times. The CDR3 DNA follows: TGCGCCAGCAGCCAAGAAACCCGGGGGCGCAGCGGGGAGCTGTTTTTT. Amino acid sequence: CASSQETRGRSGELFF. The rearrangement joins TRBV4-1 to TRBJ2-2; perhaps D is TRBD1 or TRBD2 (6 bases each). This CDR3 spans 16 amino acids. V dropped 0 bases and J dropped 7 bases, with 15 bases sitting between them. Germline CDR1 MGHRA, CDR2 YSYEKL.